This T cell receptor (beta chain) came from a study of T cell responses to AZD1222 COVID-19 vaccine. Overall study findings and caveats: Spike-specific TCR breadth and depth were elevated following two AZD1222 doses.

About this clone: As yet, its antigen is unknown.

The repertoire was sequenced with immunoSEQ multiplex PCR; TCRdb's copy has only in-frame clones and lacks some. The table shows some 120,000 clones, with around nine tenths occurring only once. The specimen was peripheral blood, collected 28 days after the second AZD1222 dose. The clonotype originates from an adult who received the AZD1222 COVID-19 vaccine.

CDR3 DNA sequence: TGTGCCAGCAGCCAAGAAATGGGCCGTAGCTACTACGAGCAGTACTTC. This encodes CASSQEMGRSYYEQYF. The V gene is TRBV14, the J gene TRBJ2-7, with D unclear. CDR1 is SGHDN, CDR2 FVKESK, per germline. The CDR3 has 16 residues. Trimming stripped 0 bases from V and 3 bases from J, with 15 bases between.